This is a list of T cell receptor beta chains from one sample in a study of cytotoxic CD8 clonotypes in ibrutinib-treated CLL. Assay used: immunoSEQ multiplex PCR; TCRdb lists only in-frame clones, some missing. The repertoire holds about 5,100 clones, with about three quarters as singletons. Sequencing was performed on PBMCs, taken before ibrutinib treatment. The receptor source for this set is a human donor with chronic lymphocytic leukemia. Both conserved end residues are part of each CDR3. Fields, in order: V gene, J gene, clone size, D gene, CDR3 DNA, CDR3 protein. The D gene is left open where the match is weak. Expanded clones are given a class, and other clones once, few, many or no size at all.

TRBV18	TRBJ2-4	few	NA	TGTGCCAGCTCACCACCTTCTCTAGCCAAAAACATTCAGTACTTC	CASSPPSLAKNIQYF
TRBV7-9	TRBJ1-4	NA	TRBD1	TGTGCCAGCAGCTTAGCGGAGAGTGAAACAGGGGGGTATGAAAAACTGTTTTTT	CASSLAESETGGYEKLFF
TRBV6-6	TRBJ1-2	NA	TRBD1	TGTGCCAGCAGTCCCGGAGGGGAGGGGGCCTATGGCTACACCTTC	CASSPGGEGAYGYTF
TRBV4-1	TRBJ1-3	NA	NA	TGCGCCAGCAGCCAAGATGGTACAGGGACGGGAAACACCATATATTTT	CASSQDGTGTGNTIYF
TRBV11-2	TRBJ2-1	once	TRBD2	TGTGCCAGCAGCCGCGGGACTAGCGGAGACAATGAGCAGTTCTTC	CASSRGTSGDNEQFF
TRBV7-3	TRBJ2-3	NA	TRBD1	TGTGCCAGCAGCCCCCCGGGACAGGGGTCGCAGTATTTT	CASSPPGQGSQYF
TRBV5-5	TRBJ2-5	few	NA	TGTGCCAGCAGCTTAGGAGACTTGCCCATTGAGACCCAGTACTTC	CASSLGDLPIETQYF
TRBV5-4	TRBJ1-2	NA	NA	TGTGCCAGCAGCTTGGGTCAAAACTACACCTTC	CASSLGQNYTF
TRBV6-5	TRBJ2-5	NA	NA	TGTGCCAGCAGTTACGTCTGGGACCCACAAGAGACCCAGTACTTC	CASSYVWDPQETQYF
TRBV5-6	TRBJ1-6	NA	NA	TGTGCCAGCAGCCCTAGGGGGGCGCGGGGGCTTATTAATTCACCCCTCCACTTT	CASSPRGARGLINSPLHF
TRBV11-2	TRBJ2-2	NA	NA	TGTGCCAGCAGCTTGGGACGGGGGCTTGGCACCGGGGAGCTGTTTTTT	CASSLGRGLGTGELFF
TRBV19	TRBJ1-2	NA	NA	TGTGCCAGTAGTATGCAAGGGGAGGATGGCTACACCTTC	CASSMQGEDGYTF
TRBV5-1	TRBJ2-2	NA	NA	TGCGCCAGCAGCTTGAGTCAGGGGAACACCGGGGAGCTGTTTTTT	CASSLSQGNTGELFF
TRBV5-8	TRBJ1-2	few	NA	TGTGCCAGCAGCTTGGTGGGGCGAGGGTATGGCTACACCTTC	CASSLVGRGYGYTF
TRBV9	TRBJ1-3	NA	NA	TGTGCCAGCAGCGCCGGGGGGTTCTCTGGAAACACCATATATTTT	CASSAGGFSGNTIYF
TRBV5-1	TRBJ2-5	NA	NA	TGCGCCAGCAGCTTTCCTGGTGGGGGTGGCTGGACATTTTCTCAAGAGACCCAGTACTTC	CASSFPGGGGWTFSQETQYF